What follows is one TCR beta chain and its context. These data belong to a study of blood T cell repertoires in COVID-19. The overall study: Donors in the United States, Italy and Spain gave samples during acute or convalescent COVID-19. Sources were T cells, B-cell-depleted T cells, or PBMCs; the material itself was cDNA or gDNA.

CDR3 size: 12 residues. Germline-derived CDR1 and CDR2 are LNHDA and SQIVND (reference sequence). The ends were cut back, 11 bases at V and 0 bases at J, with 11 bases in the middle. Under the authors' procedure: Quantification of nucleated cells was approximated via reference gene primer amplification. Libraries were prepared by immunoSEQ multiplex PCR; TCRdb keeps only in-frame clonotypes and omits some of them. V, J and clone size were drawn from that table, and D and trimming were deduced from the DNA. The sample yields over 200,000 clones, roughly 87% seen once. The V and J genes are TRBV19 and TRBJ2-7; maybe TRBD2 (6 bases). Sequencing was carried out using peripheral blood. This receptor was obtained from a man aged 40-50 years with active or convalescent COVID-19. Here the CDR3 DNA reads TGTGCCGTTCGGGGGAACTCCTACGAGCAGTACTTC. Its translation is CAVRGNSYEQYF.